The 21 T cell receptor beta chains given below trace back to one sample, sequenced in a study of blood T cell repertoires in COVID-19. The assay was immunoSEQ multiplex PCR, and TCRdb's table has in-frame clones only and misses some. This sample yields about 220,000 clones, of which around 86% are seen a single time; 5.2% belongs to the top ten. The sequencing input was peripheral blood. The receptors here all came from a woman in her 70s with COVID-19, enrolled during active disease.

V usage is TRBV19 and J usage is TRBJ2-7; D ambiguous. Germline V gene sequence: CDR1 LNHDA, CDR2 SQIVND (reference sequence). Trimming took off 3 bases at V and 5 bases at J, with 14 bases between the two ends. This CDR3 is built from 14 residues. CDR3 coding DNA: TGTGCCAGTAGTATCCTAGGTGGGTCGGACGAGCAGTACTTC. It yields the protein CASSILGGSDEQYF. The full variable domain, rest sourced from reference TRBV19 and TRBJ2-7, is DGGITQSPKYLFRKEGQNVTLSCEQNLNHDAMYWYRQDPGQGLRLIYYSQIVNDFQKGDIAEGYSVSREKKESFPLTVTSAQKNPTAFYLCASSILGGSDEQYFGPGTRLTVT.

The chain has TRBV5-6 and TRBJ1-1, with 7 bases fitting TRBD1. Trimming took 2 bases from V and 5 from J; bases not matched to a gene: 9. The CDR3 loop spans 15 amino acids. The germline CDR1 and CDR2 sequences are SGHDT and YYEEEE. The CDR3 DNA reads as TGTGCCAGCAGCTTTAATTCTCCAGGGGGGACTGAAGCTTTCTTT. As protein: CASSFNSPGGTEAFF.

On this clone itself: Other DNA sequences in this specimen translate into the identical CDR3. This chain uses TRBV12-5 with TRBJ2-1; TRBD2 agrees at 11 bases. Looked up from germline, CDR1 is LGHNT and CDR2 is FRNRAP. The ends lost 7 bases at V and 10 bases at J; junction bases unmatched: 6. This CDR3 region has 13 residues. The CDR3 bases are TGTGCTAGTGCCCTAGCGGGAGGCGGAGAGCAGTTCTTC. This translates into CASALAGGGEQFF.

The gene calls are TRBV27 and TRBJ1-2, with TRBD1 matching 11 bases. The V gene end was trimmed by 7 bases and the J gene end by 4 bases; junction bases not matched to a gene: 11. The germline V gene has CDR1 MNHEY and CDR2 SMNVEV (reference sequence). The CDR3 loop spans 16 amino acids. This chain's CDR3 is CASTNLRTGGSYGYTF. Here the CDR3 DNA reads TGTGCCAGCACCAACTTAAGGACAGGGGGCAGCTATGGCTACACCTTC.

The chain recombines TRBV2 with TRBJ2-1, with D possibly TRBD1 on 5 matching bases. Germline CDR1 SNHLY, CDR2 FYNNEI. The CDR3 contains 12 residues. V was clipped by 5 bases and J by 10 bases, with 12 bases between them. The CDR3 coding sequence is TGTGCCAGCAGTACGACAGTTTTGGAGCAGTTCTTC. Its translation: CASSTTVLEQFF.

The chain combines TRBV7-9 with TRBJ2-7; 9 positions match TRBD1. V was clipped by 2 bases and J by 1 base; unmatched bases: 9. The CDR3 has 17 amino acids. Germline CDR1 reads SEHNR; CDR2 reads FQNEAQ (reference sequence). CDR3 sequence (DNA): TGTGCCAGCAGCTTACTCGCCGGGACAGGGAGGTCCTACGAGCAGTACTTC. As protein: CASSLLAGTGRSYEQYF.

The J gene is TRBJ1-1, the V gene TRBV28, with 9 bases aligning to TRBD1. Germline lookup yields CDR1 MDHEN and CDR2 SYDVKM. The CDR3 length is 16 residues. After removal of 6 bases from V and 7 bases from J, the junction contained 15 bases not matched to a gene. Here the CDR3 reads CASSLFPGQGVSEAFF. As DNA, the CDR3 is TGTGCCAGCAGCCTTTTCCCGGGACAGGGAGTAAGTGAAGCTTTCTTT.

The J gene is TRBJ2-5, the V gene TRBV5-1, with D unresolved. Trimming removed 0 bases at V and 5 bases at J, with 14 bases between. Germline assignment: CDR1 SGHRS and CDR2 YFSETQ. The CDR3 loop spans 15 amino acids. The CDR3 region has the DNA TGCGCCAGCAGCTTGGAAACTATTCCTGCGGAGACCCAGTACTTC. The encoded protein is CASSLETIPAETQYF.

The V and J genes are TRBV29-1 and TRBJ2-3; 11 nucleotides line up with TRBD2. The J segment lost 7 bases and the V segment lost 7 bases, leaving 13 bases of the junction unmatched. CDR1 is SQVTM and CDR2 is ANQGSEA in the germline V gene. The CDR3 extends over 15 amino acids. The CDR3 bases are TGCAGCGCCCCGATTAGCGGGAGGGCCGGGAATACGCAGTATTTT. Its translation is CSAPISGRAGNTQYF.

The CDR3 loop is CSARGEKLFF. The CDR3 DNA follows: TGCAGCGCCCGGGGTGAAAAACTGTTTTTT. The rearrangement links TRBV29-1 to TRBJ1-4, with D uncertain. Trimming cost V 7 bases and J 7 bases, with 7 bases left between them. The CDR3 covers 10 residues. From germline, CDR1 is SQVTM and CDR2 ANQGSEA.

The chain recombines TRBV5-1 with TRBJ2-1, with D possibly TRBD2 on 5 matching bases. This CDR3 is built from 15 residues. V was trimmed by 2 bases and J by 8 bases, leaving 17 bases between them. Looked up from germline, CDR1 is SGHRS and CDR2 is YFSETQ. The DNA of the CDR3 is TGCGCCAGCAGCTTAACTAGACTGGGATTGGATGAGCAGTTCTTC. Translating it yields CASSLTRLGLDEQFF.

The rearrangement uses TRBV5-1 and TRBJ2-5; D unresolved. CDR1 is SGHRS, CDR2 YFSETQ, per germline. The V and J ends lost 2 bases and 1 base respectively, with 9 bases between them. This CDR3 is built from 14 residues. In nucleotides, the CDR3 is TGCGCCAGCAGCTTCAGTACAGCCCAAGAGACCCAGTACTTC. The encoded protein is CASSFSTAQETQYF.

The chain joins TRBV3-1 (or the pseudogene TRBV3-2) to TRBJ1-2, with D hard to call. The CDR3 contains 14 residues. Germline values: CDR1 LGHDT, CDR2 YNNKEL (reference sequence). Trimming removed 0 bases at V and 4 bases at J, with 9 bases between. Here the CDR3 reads CASSQDRSLYGYTF. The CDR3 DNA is TGTGCCAGCAGCCAAGATAGATCTCTCTATGGCTACACCTTC.

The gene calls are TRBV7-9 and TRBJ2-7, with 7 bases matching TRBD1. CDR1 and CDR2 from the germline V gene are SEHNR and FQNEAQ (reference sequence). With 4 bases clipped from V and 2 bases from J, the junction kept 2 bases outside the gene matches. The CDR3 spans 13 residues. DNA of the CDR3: TGTGCCAGCAGCTCGACAGGGCCCTACGAGCAGTACTTC. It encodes CASSSTGPYEQYF.

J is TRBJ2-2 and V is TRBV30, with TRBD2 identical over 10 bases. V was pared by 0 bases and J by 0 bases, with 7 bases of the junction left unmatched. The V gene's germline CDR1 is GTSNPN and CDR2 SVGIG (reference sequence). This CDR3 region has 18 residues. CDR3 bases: TGTGCCTGGAGTGTACGGGCTAGCGGGAGATCGAACACCGGGGAGCTGTTTTTT. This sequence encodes CAWSVRASGRSNTGELFF.

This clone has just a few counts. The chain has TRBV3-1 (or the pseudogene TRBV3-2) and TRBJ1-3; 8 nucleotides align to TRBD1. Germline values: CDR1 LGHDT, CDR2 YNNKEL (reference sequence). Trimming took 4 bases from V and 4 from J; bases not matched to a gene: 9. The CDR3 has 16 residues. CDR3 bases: TGTGCCAGCAGCCCCCCTCGGACAGGGACAGGAAACACCATATATTTT. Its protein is CASSPPRTGTGNTIYF.

This chain's CDR3 is CASSVYRGASLGYEQYF. CDR3 DNA sequence: TGTGCCAGTAGTGTTTATAGAGGAGCGTCTTTGGGCTACGAGCAGTACTTC. This chain connects TRBV19 to TRBJ2-7; D uncertain. The V gene lost 5 bases and the J gene lost 3 bases, with 23 bases spanning the gap. Germline V gives CDR1 LNHDA, CDR2 SQIVND (reference sequence). There are 17 residues in the CDR3.

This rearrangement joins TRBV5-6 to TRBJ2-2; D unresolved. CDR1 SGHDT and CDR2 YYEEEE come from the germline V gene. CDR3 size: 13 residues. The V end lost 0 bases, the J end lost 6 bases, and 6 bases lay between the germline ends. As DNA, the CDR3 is TGTGCCAGCAGCTTGGTAGAGGCCGGGGAGCTGTTTTTT. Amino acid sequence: CASSLVEAGELFF. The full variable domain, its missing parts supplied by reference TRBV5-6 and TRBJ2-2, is DAGVTQSPTHLIKTRGQQVTLRCSPKSGHDTVSWYQQALGQGPQFIFQYYEEEERQRGNFPDRFSGHQFPNYSSELNVNALLLGDSALYLCASSLVEAGELFFGEGSRLTVL.

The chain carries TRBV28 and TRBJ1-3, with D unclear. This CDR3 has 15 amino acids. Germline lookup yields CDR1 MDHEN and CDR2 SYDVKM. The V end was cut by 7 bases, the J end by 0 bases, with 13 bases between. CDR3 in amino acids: CASTETWSSGNTIYF. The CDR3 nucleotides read TGTGCCAGCACCGAGACTTGGAGCTCTGGAAACACCATATATTTT. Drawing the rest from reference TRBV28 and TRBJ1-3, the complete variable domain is DVKVTQSSRYLVKRTGEKVFLECVQDMDHENMFWYRQDPGLGLRLIYFSYDVKMKEKGDIPEGYSVSREKKERFSLILESASTNQTSMYLCASTETWSSGNTIYFGEGSWLTVV.

As DNA, the CDR3 is TGTGCCAGCAGCTTAGGGACAGGCCATACCTACGAGCAGTACTTC. As protein: CASSLGTGHTYEQYF. The V gene is TRBV7-7, the J gene TRBJ2-7; 7 bases are a match to TRBD1. The V segment lost 1 base and the J segment 2 bases; nucleotides outside the gene matches: 5. There are 15 residues in the CDR3. Germline CDR1 SSHAT, CDR2 FNYEAQ (reference sequence).

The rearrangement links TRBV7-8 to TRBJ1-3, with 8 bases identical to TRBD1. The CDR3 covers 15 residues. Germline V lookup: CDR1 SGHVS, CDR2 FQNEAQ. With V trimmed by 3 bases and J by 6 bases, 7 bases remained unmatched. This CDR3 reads CASSFPGTGLNTIYF. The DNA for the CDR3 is TGTGCCAGCAGCTTTCCCGGGACAGGTCTAAACACCATATATTTT.